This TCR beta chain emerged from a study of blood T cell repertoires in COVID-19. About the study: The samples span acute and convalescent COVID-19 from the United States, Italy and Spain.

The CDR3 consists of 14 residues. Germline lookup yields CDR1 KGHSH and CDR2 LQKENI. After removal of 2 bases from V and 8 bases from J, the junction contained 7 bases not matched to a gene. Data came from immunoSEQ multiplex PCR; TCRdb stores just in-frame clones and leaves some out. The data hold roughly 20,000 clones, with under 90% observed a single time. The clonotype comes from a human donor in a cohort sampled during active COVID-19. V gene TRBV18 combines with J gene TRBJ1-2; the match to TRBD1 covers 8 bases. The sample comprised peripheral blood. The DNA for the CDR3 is TGTGCCAGCTCACCAGGCACAGGGGGATTCGGCTACACCTTC. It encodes CASSPGTGGFGYTF.